These 26 T cell receptor beta chains originate from one sample sequenced in a study of blood T cell repertoires in COVID-19. Here immunoSEQ multiplex PCR was the method, and the copy in TCRdb shows in-frame clones only, minus some. The sample includes some 460,000 clones, approximately 90% of them seen just once. The specimen was peripheral blood. These receptors came from a woman aged 30 to 39 with acute or convalescent COVID-19.

This chain links TRBV27 with TRBJ2-5; 13 positions agree with TRBD2. The CDR3 spans 19 residues. The V segment lost 3 bases and the J segment 4 bases; nucleotides outside the gene matches: 14. Germline loops: CDR1 MNHEY, CDR2 SMNVEV (reference sequence). CDR3 protein: CASSFRWVRLAGGLETQYF. CDR3 in DNA: TGTGCCAGCAGTTTCCGTTGGGTCCGACTAGCGGGGGGCCTAGAGACCCAGTACTTC.

This chain uses TRBV5-1 with TRBJ2-1; possible D gene TRBD1, 6 bases. V lost 4 bases and J lost 4, with 15 bases in between. CDR1 is SGHRS and CDR2 is YFSETQ in the germline V gene. The CDR3 consists of 15 residues. The CDR3 DNA reads as TGCGCCAGCAGCCCTCGGGGACATCTTTACAATGAGCAGTTCTTC. It translates to CASSPRGHLYNEQFF.

The rearrangement links TRBV6-5 to TRBJ1-1, with 8 positions matching TRBD1. The CDR3 totals 14 residues. Germline V gene lookup returns CDR1 MNHEY and CDR2 SVGAGI. J was trimmed by 8 bases and V by 8 bases; bases with no gene match: 13. The CDR3 DNA reads as TGTGCCAGCCGACACGAGGAGGACAGGGAAGAAGCTTTCTTT. Encoded protein: CASRHEEDREEAFF.

This sequence joins TRBV7-8 and TRBJ1-2, with 8 positions matching TRBD1. Germline trimming cut 5 bases from V and 4 bases from J; bases unmatched to any gene: 12. The CDR3 is made up of 16 amino acids. CDR1 and CDR2 (germline): SGHVS, FQNEAQ. DNA of the CDR3: TGTGCCAGCAGCCCACGGACGGACAGGGTTAGCTATGGCTACACCTTC. This translates into CASSPRTDRVSYGYTF.

This chain joins TRBV6-6 and TRBJ2-7; 7 bases agree with TRBD1. Per the germline V gene, CDR1 is MNHNY and CDR2 is SVGAGI (reference sequence). This CDR3 is 12 amino acids long. V was clipped by 5 bases and J by 6 bases; unmatched bases: 4. CDR3 loop: CASSRQGSEQYF. The CDR3 DNA is TGTGCCAGCAGTCGACAGGGAAGCGAGCAGTACTTC.

This chain uses TRBV7-9 with TRBJ2-7, with D perhaps matching TRBD1 (6 bases). The germline CDR1 and CDR2 sequences are SEHNR and FQNEAQ (reference sequence). The V end lost 5 bases, the J end lost 1 base, and 15 bases lay between the germline ends. This CDR3 has 15 residues. This CDR3 is CASSPSLGTSYEQYF. The CDR3 DNA is TGTGCCAGCAGCCCCAGCCTGGGGACATCCTACGAGCAGTACTTC.

The rearrangement joins TRBV19 to TRBJ1-5; 7 positions match TRBD1. Unmatched junction bases numbered 10, after V lost 8 bases and J lost 6 bases. Per the germline V gene, CDR1 is LNHDA and CDR2 is SQIVND (reference sequence). The CDR3 has 14 amino acids. DNA of the CDR3: TGTGCCAGTCCGCTGACAGGGTCACCTCAGCCCCAGCATTTT. Amino acid sequence: CASPLTGSPQPQHF.

The sample holds a few counts of this clone. The chain couples TRBV6-5 to TRBJ1-6; 7 nucleotides agree with TRBD1. Per germline, CDR1 MNHEY and CDR2 SVGAGI. J was trimmed by 10 bases and V by 6 bases; bases with no gene match: 12. The CDR3 covers 15 residues. This chain's CDR3 is CASRGDRGGSSPLHF. CDR3 in DNA: TGTGCCAGCAGGGGGGACAGAGGCGGCAGCTCACCCCTCCACTTT.

The rearrangement uses TRBV2 and TRBJ2-5; the D gene is possibly TRBD1 (6 bases). The CDR3 runs 15 residues. Germline V gene sequence: CDR1 SNHLY, CDR2 FYNNEI. Trimming removed 4 bases at V and 9 bases at J, with 21 bases between. The CDR3 reads CASSANALTGSPQYF. CDR3 nucleotides: TGTGCCAGCAGTGCCAACGCTTTGACAGGTTCCCCCCAGTACTTC.

The genes are TRBV2 and TRBJ1-6; no clear D gene. The CDR3 loop spans 15 amino acids. The germline gives CDR1 SNHLY, CDR2 FYNNEI. The V and J ends lost 4 bases and 5 bases respectively, with 12 bases between them. The DNA for the CDR3 is TGTGCCAGCAGTGGGCCGGAAACTAATAATTCACCCCTCCACTTT. Translating it yields CASSGPETNNSPLHF.

J is TRBJ2-1 and V is TRBV10-2, with 7 bases lining up with TRBD1. The germline V gene has CDR1 WSHSY and CDR2 SAAADI. V shed 8 bases and J 0 bases; nucleotides not matched to a gene: 7. This CDR3 has 15 residues. The CDR3 spells CASENDRVSYNEQFF. Here the CDR3 DNA reads TGCGCCAGCGAAAACGACAGGGTCTCCTACAATGAGCAGTTCTTC.

The chain recombines TRBV20-1 with TRBJ2-3; 7 bases are shared with TRBD2. The germline V gene has CDR1 DFQATT and CDR2 SNEGSKA (reference sequence). The junction had 11 bases not matched to a gene; V was cut back by 3 bases and J by 2 bases. There are 16 residues in the CDR3. The CDR3 nucleotides are TGCAGTGCTAGTCCCCCCCCCGGGGGGAACACAGATACGCAGTATTTT. Translating gives CSASPPPGGNTDTQYF.

The chain employs TRBV9 and TRBJ1-5, with no clear D. CDR1 and CDR2 from the germline V gene are SGDLS and YYNGEE. The CDR3 has 15 residues. V shed 0 bases and J shed 7 bases, with 14 bases lying between them. The CDR3: CASSVDGSLGQPQHF. The CDR3 DNA is TGTGCCAGCAGCGTAGACGGGTCACTCGGCCAGCCCCAGCATTTT. Full variable domain (remainder filled in from reference TRBV9 and TRBJ1-5): DSGVTQTPKHLITATGQRVTLRCSPRSGDLSVYWYQQSLDQGLQFLIQYYNGEERAKGNILERFSAQQFPDLHSELNLSSLELGDSALYFCASSVDGSLGQPQHFGDGTRLSIL.

The chain has TRBV9 and TRBJ2-7; TRBD1 aligns across 9 bases. Germline assignment: CDR1 SGDLS and CDR2 YYNGEE. CDR3 length: 14 amino acids. V was clipped by 4 bases and J by 2 bases; unmatched bases: 4. This CDR3 is CASSLQGAPYEQYF. The CDR3 coding sequence is TGTGCCAGCAGCCTACAGGGGGCTCCCTACGAGCAGTACTTC. The entire variable domain, with the rest obtained from reference TRBV9 and TRBJ2-7, is as follows: DSGVTQTPKHLITATGQRVTLRCSPRSGDLSVYWYQQSLDQGLQFLIQYYNGEERAKGNILERFSAQQFPDLHSELNLSSLELGDSALYFCASSLQGAPYEQYFGPGTRLTVT.

This clone was detected only a few times. The chain recombines TRBV5-1 with TRBJ2-7; D is unresolved. With 4 bases removed from V and 2 bases from J, the gap between germline ends came to 13 bases. Germline assignment: CDR1 SGHRS and CDR2 YFSETQ. This CDR3 region has 14 residues. The CDR3 coding sequence is TGCGCCAGCAGCATGTGGGCAGGTCCCTACGAGCAGTACTTC. Translated: CASSMWAGPYEQYF.

The table lists this clone with a count of one. This chain joins TRBV13 and TRBJ2-1; a possible D gene is TRBD2 (5 bases). CDR3 length: 13 residues. Per the germline V gene, CDR1 is PRHDT and CDR2 is FYEKMQ (reference sequence). Trimming removed 5 bases from V and 10 bases from J, with 15 bases in between. DNA for the CDR3: TGTGCCAGCAGCCCCTCGGTCCGGGGAGAGCAGTTCTTC. Translated: CASSPSVRGEQFF. Looking up the rest from reference TRBV13 and TRBJ2-1 gives the full variable domain: AAGVIQSPRHLIKEKRETATLKCYPIPRHDTVYWYQQGPGQDPQFLISFYEKMQSDKGSIPDRFSAQQFSDYHSELNMSSLELGDSALYFCASSPSVRGEQFFGPGTRLTVL.

The chain links TRBV5-4 to TRBJ1-1; no clear D gene. CDR1 is SGHNT, CDR2 YYREEE, per germline (reference sequence). Trimming left V 4 bases short and J 10 bases short, with 32 bases between. CDR3 size: 18 residues. CDR3: CASSLNTRRNGPGPGAFF. The CDR3 DNA sequence: TGTGCCAGCAGCCTGAATACTAGGAGGAACGGACCGGGCCCAGGAGCTTTCTTT.

This chain links TRBV18 with TRBJ2-5; 9 bases line up with TRBD2. The CDR3 length is 15 residues. V shed 2 bases and J 2 bases; nucleotides not matched to a gene: 3. Looked up from germline, CDR1 is KGHSH and CDR2 is LQKENI. CDR3 coding DNA: TGTGCCAGCTCACCAACCGCGGGGGGGCAAGAGACCCAGTACTTC. Amino acid sequence: CASSPTAGGQETQYF.

This rearrangement joins TRBV19 to TRBJ2-3, with 11 bases fitting TRBD1. Trimming removed 5 bases from V and 7 bases from J; junction bases left unmatched: 8. Germline CDR1 and CDR2: LNHDA and SQIVND (reference sequence). This CDR3 region has 15 residues. The CDR3 DNA reads TGTGCCAGTAGTTCCCGGACAGGGGGCATAAATACGCAGTATTTT. Protein product: CASSSRTGGINTQYF.

This rearrangement joins TRBV29-1 to TRBJ1-1; the match to TRBD1 covers 7 bases. Trimming took 7 bases from V and 6 from J; bases not matched to a gene: 2. CDR3 size: 10 residues. Looked up from germline, CDR1 is SQVTM and CDR2 is ANQGSEA. The CDR3 region is CSARGPEAFF. In DNA, the CDR3 is TGCAGCGCGAGGGGGCCTGAAGCTTTCTTT.

V usage is TRBV4-1 and J usage is TRBJ2-7; 8 positions match TRBD2. The germline V gene has CDR1 MGHRA and CDR2 YSYEKL. The length of the CDR3 is 16 residues. J was trimmed by 7 bases and V by 1 base; bases with no gene match: 12. The CDR3 here is CASSQGYRGGGDEQYF. The CDR3 DNA reads as TGCGCCAGCAGCCAAGGGTATCGGGGGGGCGGAGATGAGCAGTACTTC.

This rearrangement joins TRBV19 to TRBJ1-1; possible D gene TRBD1, 5 bases. Germline-derived CDR1 and CDR2 are LNHDA and SQIVND (reference sequence). The CDR3 extends over 16 amino acids. The V and J ends lost 4 bases and 1 base respectively, with 16 bases between them. CDR3 DNA: TGTGCCAGTAGTAGCAGGGTGGTGGGTGCGAACACTGAAGCTTTCTTT. Protein sequence: CASSSRVVGANTEAFF.

The chain is built from TRBV9 and TRBJ2-2, with a tentative D call TRBD2 (6 bases). The CDR3 totals 16 residues. CDR1 and CDR2 from the germline V gene are SGDLS and YYNGEE. V dropped 0 bases and J dropped 0 bases, with 9 bases sitting between them. This CDR3 is CASSVGRGPNTGELFF. The DNA for the CDR3 is TGTGCCAGCAGCGTAGGGCGGGGTCCGAACACCGGGGAGCTGTTTTTT.

This chain connects TRBV10-2 to TRBJ2-5; 7 bases line up with TRBD1. With V trimmed by 4 bases and J by 5 bases, 4 bases remained unmatched. CDR3 length: 13 amino acids. CDR1 and CDR2 (germline): WSHSY, SAAADI. This CDR3 is CASSGDRVETQYF. CDR3 nucleotide sequence: TGCGCCAGCAGTGGAGACAGGGTCGAGACCCAGTACTTC.

This clone came up once. V is TRBV18 and J is TRBJ2-4; D unclear. Germline values: CDR1 KGHSH, CDR2 LQKENI. This CDR3 spans 15 amino acids. V was trimmed by 2 bases and J by 0 bases, leaving 8 bases between them. DNA of the CDR3: TGTGCCAGCTCACCAGAGGCCCAAGCCAAAAACATTCAGTACTTC. Its translation: CASSPEAQAKNIQYF.

This clone was picked up many times. This chain uses TRBV28 with TRBJ1-5; 8 bases are a match to TRBD1. V lost 5 bases and J lost 5; bases outside the gene matches: 14. Germline-derived CDR1 and CDR2 are MDHEN and SYDVKM. CDR3 length: 17 residues. This CDR3 reads CASSPDFGQGGDQPQHF. CDR3 nucleotide sequence: TGTGCCAGCAGTCCGGATTTTGGACAGGGAGGGGATCAGCCCCAGCATTTT.